The 6 T cell receptor beta chains below come from one sample, sequenced in a study of cytomegalovirus exposure and HLA in healthy donors. 60 Vbeta and 13 Jbeta primers were used in PCR. TCRdb's table, derived via immunoSEQ multiplex PCR, lists solely in-frame clones and lacks some. The table has roughly 190,000 clones, about four fifths seen once. The sequencing sample was made of PBMCs. These receptors were collected from a woman aged 45-59 years in good health and CMV-seronegative.

The chain uses TRBV29-1 and TRBJ2-3; D uncertain. The CDR3 runs 13 residues. V was cut by 4 bases and J by 2 bases, with 10 bases left in between. Germline-derived CDR1 and CDR2 are SQVTM and ANQGSEA. CDR3 in DNA: TGCAGCGTTGGAGCAGGTTCCACAGATACGCAGTATTTT. Amino acids: CSVGAGSTDTQYF.

V and J are TRBV27 and TRBJ1-1; D unresolved. Per the germline V gene, CDR1 is MNHEY and CDR2 is SMNVEV (reference sequence). The CDR3 sequence is 12 residues long. V lost 4 bases, J lost 7 bases, and 10 bases lay in between. The CDR3 coding sequence is TGTGCCAGCAGTTCCTCGAGGATTGAAGCTTTCTTT. This codes for CASSSSRIEAFF.

For this clone: Germline and junction disagree at one end, which may indicate a read error. The chain carries TRBV7-2 and TRBJ2-3; TRBD2 matches at 9 bases. The CDR3 consists of 19 residues. Germline CDR1 reads SGHTA; CDR2 reads FQGNSA. The CDR3 is CAGSLRGSGSFGGADTQYF. The CDR3 DNA reads as TGTGCCGGCAGCCTCCGTGGTAGCGGGAGTTTTGGGGGCGCAGATACGCAGTATTTT.

The genes are TRBV2 and TRBJ2-3; the D is unclear. The CDR3 contains 10 residues. Germline lookup yields CDR1 SNHLY and CDR2 FYNNEI. The V end lost 8 bases, the J end lost 5 bases, and 5 bases lay between the germline ends. CDR3 region: CASLRDTQYF. The CDR3 DNA reads TGTGCCAGCCTGCGAGATACGCAGTATTTT.

V and J are TRBV28 and TRBJ1-5; D is undetermined. This CDR3 is 16 amino acids long. V was cut by 3 bases and J by 2 bases, with 14 bases left in between. Germline CDR1 reads MDHEN; CDR2 reads SYDVKM. The CDR3 loop is CASSFHKWQGNQPQHF. The CDR3 nucleotides read TGTGCCAGCAGTTTCCATAAATGGCAGGGCAATCAGCCCCAGCATTTT.

CDR3 sequence (DNA): TGTGCCAGCACTAACACAGGGGGCCTAGCTAACTATGGCTACACCTTC. Encoded protein: CASTNTGGLANYGYTF. The chain couples TRBV7-8 to TRBJ1-2, with 9 bases aligning to TRBD1. Losses at the gene ends were 7 bases for V and 0 bases for J; bases not matched to a gene: 9. The CDR3 runs to 16 residues. The germline V gene encodes CDR1 SGHVS and CDR2 FQNEAQ.